Detailed here is one T cell receptor beta chain. This clone occurred a few times. The antigen it recognizes is unknown. One end of the junction does not line up with germline, which may come from a read error. These data belong to a study of blood T cell repertoires in COVID-19 (dated by TCRdb to about 2020). For context, the study as a whole: Samples covering the acute and convalescent phases of COVID-19 were provided by collaborators in the United States, Italy and Spain. The dataset comprised deeply sampled blood TCRbeta repertoires from subjects exposed to, actively infected with, or recovered from COVID-19. Where available, HLA class I and class II types were obtained from metadata supplied by the sample provider rather than from assay-based typing. A freely available public database, intended as a resource for researchers studying the immune response to SARS-CoV-2, is where the repertoires were released. A de-identified subject ID, COVID-19 status, age in years and sex were almost always included in the sample metadata. Samples were obtained from the ongoing ImmuneRACE study (first 160 participants) and from 1,254 subjects provided by 6 global collaborators. The material from the prospective study consisted of cDNA or gDNA derived from T cells, B-cell-depleted T cells, or PBMCs. What the study reported, not specific to this receptor: Clinical and demographic metadata were provided uncurated, with the amount varying by source and participant.

Each collaborating institution followed its own protocols to collect whole blood in K2EDTA tubes. For TCRbeta analysis, collaborator samples were shipped as frozen whole blood, as isolated PBMCs, or as DNA extracted from either sample type. TCRbeta CDR3 regions were amplified from genomic DNA by means of the immunoSEQ Assay, a bias-controlled multiplex PCR. For the original study's pipeline: Within the assay, amplification of reference gene primers was used to estimate how many nucleated cells each sample contained. To quantify the absolute abundance of each unique TCRbeta CDR3 rearrangement, sequence reads were collapsed and filtered. For each sample, productive Simpson clonality was calculated as the square root of Simpson's diversity index over productive rearrangements. TCRdb retrieved this table from immuneACCESS and kept in-frame rearrangements only. Not all clones are present; in checked studies, unresolved V genes account for under half, and no reason is known for the remainder. V, J and clone size were drawn from that table, and D and trimming were deduced from the DNA. The sample table shows about 250,000 clones, and 79% are seen once. The ten largest clones take up 4% of the sample.

Spanning cysteine to phenylalanine, the CDR3 consists of 13 amino acids. Kept here is only the CDR3 DNA, which spans 39 bases and is read in frame from base 1. Looking up the germline V gene yields CDR1 SNHLY and CDR2 FYNNEI. This sequence originates from a woman between 35 and 50 years old with active or convalescent COVID-19. The sample was peripheral blood. This sequence uses TRBV2 and TRBJ2-7, with 7 middle bases fitting TRBD2. The CDR3 region: CASRAATSFFWDF. The nucleotides read TGTGCCAGCAGGGCCGCGACTAGCTTTTTCTGGGACTTC.